Presented here are 3 T cell receptor beta chains from one specimen sequenced in a study of T-cell reconstitution after alpha-beta-depleted transplantation in children. TCRbeta library construction was performed incorporating unique molecular identifiers. Using its own MiXCR run on the PCR reads, TCRdb lists one record per CDR3 protein. Here the sample spans more than 400,000 distinct CDR3 sequences, over 10% being singletons. The specimen was PBMCs, mostly from graft donor cells, collected 180 days after TCRalphabeta/CD19-depleted stem cell transplant. Every receptor here comes from a female patient aged 2-10 years who had a stem cell transplant for aplastic anemia, so the T cells may come from the graft donor.

The rearrangement links TRBV5-1 to TRBJ2-6; D is unclear. Germline-derived CDR1 and CDR2 are SGHRS and YFSETQ. This CDR3 is 16 amino acids long. V lost 0 bases and J 3 bases, leaving 10 bases between the germline ends. The CDR3 here is CASSLVGSVGANVLTF. The CDR3, as DNA: TGCGCCAGCAGCTTGGTAGGGTCTGTTGGGGCCAACGTCCTGACTTTC.

The V gene is TRBV3-1, the J gene TRBJ2-3, with D perhaps given as TRBD1 or TRBD2 (5 bases each). Between the trimmed V and J ends, which lost 4 bases and 2 bases, there was a span of 10 bases. CDR3 length equals 14 residues. The germline V gene has CDR1 LGHDT and CDR2 YNNKEL (reference sequence). For the CDR3, the DNA is TGTGCCAGCAGCCCTTTAGGGACCACAGATACGCAGTATTTT. It codes for CASSPLGTTDTQYF.

This clonotype was detected a few times. The gene calls are TRBV7-2 and TRBJ2-1, with 8 bases fitting TRBD1. Germline CDR1 SGHTA, CDR2 FQGNSA. V shed 1 base, J shed 4 bases, and the junction held 6 bases outside the gene matches. CDR3 length: 16 amino acids. DNA for the CDR3: TGTGCCAGCAGCTTAGTCCCCGGACAGGGATACAATGAGCAGTTCTTC. Protein: CASSLVPGQGYNEQFF. Supplemented by reference TRBV7-2 and TRBJ2-1, the full variable domain reads GAGVSQSPSNKVTEKGKDVELRCDPISGHTALYWYRQSLGQGLEFLIYFQGNSAPDKSGLPSDRFSAERTGGSVSTLTIQRTQQEDSAVYLCASSLVPGQGYNEQFFGPGTRLTVL.